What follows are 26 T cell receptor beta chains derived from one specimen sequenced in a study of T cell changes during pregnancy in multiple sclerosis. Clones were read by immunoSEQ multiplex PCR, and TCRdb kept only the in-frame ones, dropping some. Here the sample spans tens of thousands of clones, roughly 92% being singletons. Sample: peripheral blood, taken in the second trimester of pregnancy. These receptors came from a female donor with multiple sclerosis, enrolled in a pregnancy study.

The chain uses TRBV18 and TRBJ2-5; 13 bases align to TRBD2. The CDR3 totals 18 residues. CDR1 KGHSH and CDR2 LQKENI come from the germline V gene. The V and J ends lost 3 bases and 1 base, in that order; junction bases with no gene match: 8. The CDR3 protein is CASSPVTSGGTVQETQYF. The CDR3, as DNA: TGTGCCAGCTCACCGGTGACTAGCGGGGGGACTGTCCAAGAGACCCAGTACTTC.

This CDR3 is CAWSGGLVVTGELFF. DNA for the CDR3: TGTGCCTGGAGTGGGGGACTAGTTGTCACCGGGGAGCTGTTTTTT. The genes are TRBV30 and TRBJ2-2, with 8 bases that match TRBD2. With V trimmed by 1 base and J by 4 bases, 5 bases remained unmatched. Germline values: CDR1 GTSNPN, CDR2 SVGIG (reference sequence). The CDR3 is 15 residues long.

The CDR3 bases are TGTGCCAGCAGTTTCAGGGGAAGCCAGGATCAGCCCCAGCATTTT. Protein sequence: CASSFRGSQDQPQHF. The chain couples TRBV27 to TRBJ1-5; D possibly corresponds to TRBD1 (6 bases). CDR1 MNHEY and CDR2 SMNVEV come from the germline V gene (reference sequence). V was shortened by 3 bases and J by 5 bases, with 14 bases between the two germline ends. The length of the CDR3 is 15 residues.

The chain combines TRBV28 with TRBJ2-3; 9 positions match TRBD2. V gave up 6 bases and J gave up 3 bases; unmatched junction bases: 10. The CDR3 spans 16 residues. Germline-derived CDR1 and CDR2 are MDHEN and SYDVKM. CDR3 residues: CASRRTSVSGTDTQYF. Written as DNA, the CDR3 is TGTGCCAGCAGACGGACTAGCGTGTCCGGGACAGATACGCAGTATTTT.

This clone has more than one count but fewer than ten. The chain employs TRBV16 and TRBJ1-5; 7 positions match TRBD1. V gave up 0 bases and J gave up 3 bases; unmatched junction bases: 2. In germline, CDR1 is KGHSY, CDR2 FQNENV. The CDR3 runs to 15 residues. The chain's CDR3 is CASSQSDRNNQPQHF. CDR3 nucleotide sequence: TGTGCCAGCAGCCAATCGGACAGGAACAATCAGCCCCAGCATTTT. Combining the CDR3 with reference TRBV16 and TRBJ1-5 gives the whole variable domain GEEVAQTPKHLVRGEGQKAKLYCAPIKGHSYVFWYQQVLKNEFKFLISFQNENVFDETGMPKERFSAKCLPNSPCSLEIQATKLEDSAVYFCASSQSDRNNQPQHFGDGTRLSIL.

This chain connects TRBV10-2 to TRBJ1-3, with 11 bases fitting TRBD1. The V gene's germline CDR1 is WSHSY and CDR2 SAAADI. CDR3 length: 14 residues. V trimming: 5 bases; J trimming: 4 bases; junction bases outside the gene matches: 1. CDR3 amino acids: CASSRTGGGNTIYF. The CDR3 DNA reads TGCGCCAGCAGTCGGACAGGGGGCGGAAACACCATATATTTT.

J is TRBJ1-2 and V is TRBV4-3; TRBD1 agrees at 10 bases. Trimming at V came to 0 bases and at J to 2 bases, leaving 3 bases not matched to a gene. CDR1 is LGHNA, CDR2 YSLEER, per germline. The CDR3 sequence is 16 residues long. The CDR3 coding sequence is TGCGCCAGCAGCCAAGATCCGGGACAGGGGAACTATGGCTACACCTTC. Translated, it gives CASSQDPGQGNYGYTF.

For the CDR3, the DNA is TGTGCCAGCAGTTTATCGGCCCGGACAGACAATGAGCAGTTCTTC. This sequence encodes CASSLSARTDNEQFF. The chain joins TRBV27 to TRBJ2-1; D is possibly TRBD1 (6 bases). The CDR3 is made up of 15 amino acids. Trimming took off 0 bases at V and 5 bases at J, with 11 bases between the two ends. Germline V CDR1 and CDR2: MNHEY, SMNVEV (reference sequence).

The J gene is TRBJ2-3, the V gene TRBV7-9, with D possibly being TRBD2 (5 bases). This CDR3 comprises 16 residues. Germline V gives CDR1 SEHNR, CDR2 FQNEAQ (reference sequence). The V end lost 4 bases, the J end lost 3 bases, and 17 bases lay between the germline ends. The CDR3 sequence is CASSSYRAGRTDTQYF. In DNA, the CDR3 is TGTGCCAGCAGCTCCTACCGGGCGGGTCGGACAGATACGCAGTATTTT.

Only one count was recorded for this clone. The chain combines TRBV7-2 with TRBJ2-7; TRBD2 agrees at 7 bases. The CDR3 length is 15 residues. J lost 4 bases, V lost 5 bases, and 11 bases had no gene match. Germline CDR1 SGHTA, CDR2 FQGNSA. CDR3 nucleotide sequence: TGTGCCAGCAGCCCCCTAGGTGGGGGAGGGTACGAGCAGTACTTC. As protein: CASSPLGGGGYEQYF. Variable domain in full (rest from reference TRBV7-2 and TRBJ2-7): GAGVSQSPSNKVTEKGKDVELRCDPISGHTALYWYRQSLGQGLEFLIYFQGNSAPDKSGLPSDRFSAERTGGSVSTLTIQRTQQEDSAVYLCASSPLGGGGYEQYFGPGTRLTVT.

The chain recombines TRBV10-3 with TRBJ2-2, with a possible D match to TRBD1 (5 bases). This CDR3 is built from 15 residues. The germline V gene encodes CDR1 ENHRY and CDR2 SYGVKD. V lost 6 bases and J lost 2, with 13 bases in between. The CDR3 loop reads CAIRPQAGNTGELFF. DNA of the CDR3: TGTGCCATCAGACCACAGGCAGGAAACACCGGGGAGCTGTTTTTT.

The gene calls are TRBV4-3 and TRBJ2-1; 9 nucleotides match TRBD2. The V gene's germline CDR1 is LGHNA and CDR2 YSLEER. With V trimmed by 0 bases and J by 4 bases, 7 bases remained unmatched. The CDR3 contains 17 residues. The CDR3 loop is CASSQDVRGGLYNEQFF. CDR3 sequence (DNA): TGCGCCAGCAGCCAAGATGTGCGGGGGGGGCTTTACAATGAGCAGTTCTTC.

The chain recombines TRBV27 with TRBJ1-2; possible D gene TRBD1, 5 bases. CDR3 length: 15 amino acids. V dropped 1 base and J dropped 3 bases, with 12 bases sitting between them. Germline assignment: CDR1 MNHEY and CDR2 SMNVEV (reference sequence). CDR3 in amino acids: CASSLFGGGDYGYTF. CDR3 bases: TGTGCCAGCAGTTTATTCGGGGGGGGAGACTATGGCTACACCTTC.

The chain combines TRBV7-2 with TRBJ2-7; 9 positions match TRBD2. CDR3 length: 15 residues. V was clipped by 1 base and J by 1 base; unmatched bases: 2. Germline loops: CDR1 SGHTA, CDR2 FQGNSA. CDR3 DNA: TGTGCCAGCAGCTTAGTTGCGGGAGGGTCCTACGAGCAGTACTTC. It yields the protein CASSLVAGGSYEQYF. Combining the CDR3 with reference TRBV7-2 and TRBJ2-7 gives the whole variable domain GAGVSQSPSNKVTEKGKDVELRCDPISGHTALYWYRQSLGQGLEFLIYFQGNSAPDKSGLPSDRFSAERTGGSVSTLTIQRTQQEDSAVYLCASSLVAGGSYEQYFGPGTRLTVT.

CDR3 loop: CASSQDRDRPYGYTF. The CDR3 DNA reads TGCGCCAGCAGCCAAGATCGCGACAGGCCCTATGGCTACACCTTC. This chain connects TRBV4-3 to TRBJ1-2, with a possible D match to TRBD1 (6 bases). The length of the CDR3 is 15 residues. The ends were cut back, 0 bases at V and 4 bases at J, with 12 bases in the middle. The V gene's germline CDR1 is LGHNA and CDR2 YSLEER.

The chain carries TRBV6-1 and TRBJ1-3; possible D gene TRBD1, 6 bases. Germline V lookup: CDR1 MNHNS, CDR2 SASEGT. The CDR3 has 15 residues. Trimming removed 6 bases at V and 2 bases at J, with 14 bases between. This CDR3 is CASSALTGAGNTIYF. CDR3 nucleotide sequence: TGTGCCAGCAGCGCCCTGACAGGAGCTGGAAACACCATATATTTT.

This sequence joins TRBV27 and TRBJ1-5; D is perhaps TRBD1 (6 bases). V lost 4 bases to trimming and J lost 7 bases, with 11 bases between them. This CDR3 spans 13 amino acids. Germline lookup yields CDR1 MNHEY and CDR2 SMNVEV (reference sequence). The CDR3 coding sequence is TGTGCCAGCAGTTGGGCAGGGGACCAGCCCCAGCATTTT. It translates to CASSWAGDQPQHF.

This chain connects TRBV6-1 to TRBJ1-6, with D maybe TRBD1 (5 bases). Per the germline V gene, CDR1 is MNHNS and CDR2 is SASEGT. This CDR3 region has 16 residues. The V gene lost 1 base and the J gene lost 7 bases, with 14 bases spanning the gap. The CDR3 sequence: CASSEEDTRRNSPLHF. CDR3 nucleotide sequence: TGTGCCAGCAGTGAAGAGGACACCCGAAGGAATTCACCCCTCCACTTT.

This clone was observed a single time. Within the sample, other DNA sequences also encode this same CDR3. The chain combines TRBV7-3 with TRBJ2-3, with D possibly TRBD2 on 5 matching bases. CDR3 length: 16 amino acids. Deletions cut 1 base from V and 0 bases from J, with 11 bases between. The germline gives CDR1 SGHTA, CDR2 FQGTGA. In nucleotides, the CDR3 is TGTGCCAGCAGCTTAAATCCGGGAACTAGCACAGATACGCAGTATTTT. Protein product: CASSLNPGTSTDTQYF.

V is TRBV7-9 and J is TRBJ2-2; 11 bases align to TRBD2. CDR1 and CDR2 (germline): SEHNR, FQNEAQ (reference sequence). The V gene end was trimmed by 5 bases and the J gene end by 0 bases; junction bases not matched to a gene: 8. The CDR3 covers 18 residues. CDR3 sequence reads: CASSPGTSGPTNTGELFF. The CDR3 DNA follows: TGTGCCAGCAGCCCCGGGACTAGCGGCCCCACGAACACCGGGGAGCTGTTTTTT.

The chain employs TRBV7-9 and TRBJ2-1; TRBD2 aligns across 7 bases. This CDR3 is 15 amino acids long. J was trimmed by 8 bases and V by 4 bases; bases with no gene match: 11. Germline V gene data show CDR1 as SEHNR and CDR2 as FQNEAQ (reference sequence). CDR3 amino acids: CASSSHDEGRDEQFF. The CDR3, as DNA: TGTGCCAGCAGCTCACACGACGAGGGGAGGGATGAGCAGTTCTTC.

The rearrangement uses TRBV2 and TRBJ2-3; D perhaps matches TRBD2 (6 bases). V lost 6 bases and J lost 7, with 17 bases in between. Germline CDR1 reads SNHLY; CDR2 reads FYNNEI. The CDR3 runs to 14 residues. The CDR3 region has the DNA TGTGCCAGCAGCGCAAGCGGAGGGCCTTATACGCAGTATTTT. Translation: CASSASGGPYTQYF.

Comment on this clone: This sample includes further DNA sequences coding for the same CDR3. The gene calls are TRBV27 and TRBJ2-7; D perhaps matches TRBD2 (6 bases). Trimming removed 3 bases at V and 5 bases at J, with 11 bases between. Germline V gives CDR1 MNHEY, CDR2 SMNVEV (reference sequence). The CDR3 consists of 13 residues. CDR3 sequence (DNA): TGTGCCAGCAGTTTCGGAGGGACCCACGAGCAGTACTTC. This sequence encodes CASSFGGTHEQYF.

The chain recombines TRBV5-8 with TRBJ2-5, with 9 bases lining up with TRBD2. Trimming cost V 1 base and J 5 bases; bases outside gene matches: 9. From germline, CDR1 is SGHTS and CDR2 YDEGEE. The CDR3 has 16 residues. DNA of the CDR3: TGTGCCAGCAGCTTGTTCCAGCGGGGGGATGGGGAGACCCAGTACTTC. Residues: CASSLFQRGDGETQYF.

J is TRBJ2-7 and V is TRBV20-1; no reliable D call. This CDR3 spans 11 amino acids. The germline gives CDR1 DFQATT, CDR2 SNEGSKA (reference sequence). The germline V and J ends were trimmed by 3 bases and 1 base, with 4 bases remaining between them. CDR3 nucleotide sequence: TGCAGTGCTAGTAGATCCTACGAGCAGTACTTC. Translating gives CSASRSYEQYF.

The CDR3 spells CASSTGGAGTPLHF. The CDR3 DNA is TGTGCCAGCAGCACCGGGGGGGCTGGGACACCCCTCCACTTT. The chain links TRBV9 to TRBJ1-6; the D gene is possibly TRBD1 (6 bases). Germline V gene data show CDR1 as SGDLS and CDR2 as YYNGEE. The V and J ends lost 4 bases and 11 bases respectively, with 16 bases between them. The CDR3 covers 14 residues.